The 15 T cell receptor beta chains presented below share a single source sample, sequenced in a study of sequential checkpoint blockade in melanoma. This table comes from immunoSEQ multiplex PCR, and its TCRdb copy is limited to in-frame clones, with some not included. Of around 39,000 clones listed, roughly four fifths were seen once; the top ten hold 4.5% to 7%. Treatment specified: randomized to nivolumab then ipilimumab (arm A) or the reverse (arm B). The sample consisted of CD8+ T cells sorted from blood (inferred from file names), taken from a patient given nivolumab and ipilimumab in sequence. The receptors originated from a human donor with melanoma.

The J gene is TRBJ2-7, the V gene TRBV10-1, with D possibly matching TRBD1 (6 bases). Germline V gene lookup returns CDR1 WNHNN and CDR2 SYGVQD (reference sequence). The germline V and J ends were trimmed by 0 bases and 3 bases, with 18 bases remaining between them. The CDR3 spans 17 residues. The DNA for the CDR3 is TGCGCCAGCAGTGAGTCGACTCTCGGGGACACTTTCTACGAGCAGTACTTC. This translates into CASSESTLGDTFYEQYF.

This clone has a handful of counts. The rearrangement joins TRBV5-1 to TRBJ2-5, with 12 bases lining up with TRBD1. Germline loops: CDR1 SGHRS, CDR2 YFSETQ. The V and J ends lost 4 bases and 5 bases, in that order; junction bases with no gene match: 12. This CDR3 comprises 17 residues. This CDR3 reads CASSPSGQGADGETQYF. In DNA, the CDR3 is TGCGCCAGCAGCCCATCGGGACAGGGGGCAGATGGGGAGACCCAGTACTTC.

The V gene is TRBV10-2, the J gene TRBJ2-5; D unclear. Germline CDR1 and CDR2: WSHSY and SAAADI. Trimming stripped 6 bases from V and 0 bases from J, with 11 bases between. The CDR3 runs to 14 residues. For the CDR3, the DNA is TGCGCCAGCAGCCGACACCAGTACCAAGAGACCCAGTACTTC. Translating gives CASSRHQYQETQYF.

This chain connects TRBV27 to TRBJ2-1, with a tentative D call TRBD2 (5 bases). Trimming pared 5 bases from V and 3 bases from J, leaving 11 bases between. CDR3 length: 14 amino acids. Germline-derived CDR1 and CDR2 are MNHEY and SMNVEV (reference sequence). The CDR3 DNA reads TGTGCCAGCAGTCCGGCACTAGACTACAATGAGCAGTTCTTC. Encoded protein: CASSPALDYNEQFF.

The V gene is TRBV5-1, the J gene TRBJ1-1; 8 nucleotides agree with TRBD1. J lost 6 bases, V lost 1 base, and 2 bases had no gene match. The germline V gene encodes CDR1 SGHRS and CDR2 YFSETQ. The CDR3 contains 13 residues. The CDR3 nucleotides are TGCGCCAGCAGCTTGCAGGGGGCCGCTGAAGCTTTCTTT. As protein: CASSLQGAAEAFF.

The rearrangement joins TRBV4-2 to TRBJ2-7; 10 bases fit TRBD2. The CDR3 sequence is 18 residues long. From germline, CDR1 is LGHNA and CDR2 YNFKEQ. V gave up 1 base and J gave up 0 bases; unmatched junction bases: 9. The CDR3 DNA follows: TGTGCCAGCAGCCAAGCTAACGCCGGACTAGCGGCCTCCTACGAGCAGTACTTC. This codes for CASSQANAGLAASYEQYF.

The chain has TRBV19 and TRBJ2-5; 10 bases are shared with TRBD2. The junction had 8 bases not matched to a gene; V was cut back by 5 bases and J by 2 bases. This CDR3 is built from 16 residues. The germline V gene has CDR1 LNHDA and CDR2 SQIVND (reference sequence). The chain's CDR3 is CASSPDLAGVQETQYF. DNA of the CDR3: TGTGCCAGTAGTCCCGACCTAGCGGGGGTTCAAGAGACCCAGTACTTC.

The V and J genes are TRBV7-6 and TRBJ2-1; 12 bases fit TRBD2. The V segment lost 3 bases and the J segment 8 bases; nucleotides outside the gene matches: 8. CDR3 length equals 16 residues. CDR1 is SGHVS and CDR2 is FNYEAQ in the germline V gene. The CDR3 bases are TGTGCCAGCAGCTTTACTAGCGGGAGGCAAGTCGATGAGCAGTTCTTC. Its translation: CASSFTSGRQVDEQFF.

This clone appeared a single time. The genes are TRBV28 and TRBJ2-5, with TRBD1 identical over 7 bases. The last part of the DNA fits TRBJ2-7 better; the J call may be wrong. This CDR3 has 13 residues. CDR1 is MDHEN and CDR2 is SYDVKM in the germline V gene. CDR3 amino acids: CASSFGTAYEQYF. DNA for the CDR3: TGTGCCAGCAGTTTCGGGACAGCCTACGAGCAGTACTTC.

V usage is TRBV6-5 and J usage is TRBJ2-5; D not certain. Trimming stripped 6 bases from V and 7 bases from J, with 12 bases between. The CDR3 totals 12 residues. CDR1 is MNHEY and CDR2 is SVGAGI in the germline V gene. As DNA, the CDR3 is TGTGCCAGCAGACATAGCTCCGGGACCCAGTACTTC. This codes for CASRHSSGTQYF.

The V call is TRBV7-9, the J call TRBJ1-2; the D gene is possibly TRBD1 (6 bases). CDR3 size: 15 residues. Trimming took off 1 base at V and 4 bases at J, with 13 bases between the two ends. Germline assignment: CDR1 SEHNR and CDR2 FQNEAQ (reference sequence). DNA of the CDR3: TGTGCCAGCAGCTTAGAAGGTCAGGGGACCTATGGCTACACCTTC. It is translated as CASSLEGQGTYGYTF.

The chain combines TRBV2 with TRBJ2-5; a possible D gene is TRBD1 (6 bases). The germline V gene encodes CDR1 SNHLY and CDR2 FYNNEI. The germline V and J ends were trimmed by 9 bases and 5 bases, with 10 bases remaining between them. The length of the CDR3 is 11 residues. CDR3 DNA sequence: TGTGCCAGTTCGCAGGGGGAGACCCAGTACTTC. Translating gives CASSQGETQYF.

There are a few counts of this clone. The chain is built from TRBV29-1 and TRBJ2-7; TRBD2 might be the D (6 bases). Germline-derived CDR1 and CDR2 are SQVTM and ANQGSEA. The CDR3 runs 11 residues. V shed 4 bases and J shed 2 bases, with 6 bases lying between them. CDR3 residues: CSVGGAYEQYF. CDR3 coding DNA: TGCAGCGTTGGGGGGGCCTACGAGCAGTACTTC.

This chain uses TRBV5-1 with TRBJ2-7; 10 positions agree with TRBD1. V lost 4 bases and J lost 5; bases outside the gene matches: 6. This CDR3 spans 14 amino acids. CDR1 is SGHRS and CDR2 is YFSETQ in the germline V gene. The chain's CDR3 is CASSLGTGADEQYF. CDR3 sequence (DNA): TGCGCCAGCAGCCTTGGGACAGGGGCAGACGAGCAGTACTTC.

The chain links TRBV30 to TRBJ2-3; 10 positions match TRBD1. The CDR3 is 14 residues long. Per germline, CDR1 GTSNPN and CDR2 SVGIG (reference sequence). V was pared by 4 bases and J by 4 bases, with 5 bases of the junction left unmatched. The CDR3 protein is CAWTGQGISDTQYF. The CDR3 DNA sequence: TGTGCCTGGACGGGACAGGGGATTTCAGATACGCAGTATTTT. Full variable domain (remainder filled in from reference TRBV30 and TRBJ2-3): SQTIHQWPATLVQPVGSPLSLECTVEGTSNPNLYWYRQAAGRGLQLLFYSVGIGQISSEVPQNLSASRPQDRQFILSSKKLLLSDSGFYLCAWTGQGISDTQYFGPGTRLTVL.